The source of this T cell receptor beta chain is a study of blood T cell repertoires in COVID-19. Across the whole study: The United States, Italy and Spain supplied acute and convalescent COVID-19 samples. PBMCs, B-cell-depleted T cells, or T cells were the source of the cDNA or gDNA that made up the material.

How the authors handled the data: Reference gene primer amplification gave estimated nucleated cell counts. Generated by immunoSEQ multiplex PCR, the TCRdb table keeps only in-frame clones and is missing some. For V, J and clone size, that table is used; D and trimming come from the DNA. This table has under 300,000 clones, more than 75% appearing once. The CDR3 contains 14 residues. Germline assignment: CDR1 SSHAT and CDR2 FNYEAQ (reference sequence). Worth noting for this clone: A junction boundary mismatches the germline segment, possibly from a read error.

Sequenced material: peripheral blood. The chain couples TRBV7-7 to TRBJ2-5; 8 bases map to TRBD2. The TCR was taken from an elderly man with acute or convalescent COVID-19. CDR3 sequence (DNA): TGTGCTAGCACCCACGGGGGGGCAGGCGAGACCCAGTACTTC. Translating gives CASTHGGAGETQYF. Variable domain in full (rest from reference TRBV7-7 and TRBJ2-5): GAGVSQSPRYKVTKRGQDVTLRCDPISSHATLYWYQQALGQGPEFLTYFNYEAQPDKSGLPSDRFSAERPEGSISTLTIQRTEQRDSAMYRCASTHGGAGETQYFGPGTRLLVL.